This entry lists 5 T cell receptor beta chains sequenced from one sample in a study of control samples from healthy donors and cancer patients (dated by TCRdb to about 2020). To prepare the library, the immunoSEQ multiplex PCR assay was applied. Not all clones reach the TCRdb copy of this immuneACCESS table, which keeps in-frame sequences only. Checked studies attribute under half of the gap to unresolved V genes and leave the rest unexplained. This sample holds 150,000 to 170,000 clones; about 94% were observed only once. The ten most abundant clones make up around 6.2% of the sample. Sequenced sample: blood. Every receptor here comes from a man in his forties or fifties in good health.

The chain is built from TRBV19 and TRBJ1-5, with TRBD1 identical over 10 bases. J gave up 4 bases and V 5 bases, and 5 bases lay outside the gene matches. The CDR3 runs to 15 residues. Germline V gene data show CDR1 as LNHDA and CDR2 as SQIVND (reference sequence). CDR3: CASSWGQGLNQPQHF. The CDR3 nucleotides are TGTGCCAGTAGTTGGGGACAGGGGTTGAATCAGCCCCAGCATTTT.

The V and J genes are TRBV4-1 and TRBJ2-3; the match to TRBD2 covers 11 bases. V was pared by 1 base and J by 6 bases, with 3 bases of the junction left unmatched. CDR3 length equals 15 residues. Germline CDR1 reads MGHRA; CDR2 reads YSYEKL. CDR3 nucleotide sequence: TGCGCCAGCAGCCAAGTAGCGGGGGGGCCGGATACGCAGTATTTT. Translation gives CASSQVAGGPDTQYF.

J is TRBJ2-7 and V is TRBV6-2 or TRBV6-3; 12 positions match TRBD2. The CDR3 spans 14 residues. Germline V lookup: CDR1 MNHEY, CDR2 SVGEGT. Germline trimming cut 6 bases from V and 7 bases from J; bases unmatched to any gene: 7. CDR3 nucleotide sequence: TGTGCCAGCAGCCCAGGACTAGCGGGGTTTGAGCAGTACTTC. This sequence encodes CASSPGLAGFEQYF.

The chain is built from TRBV6-5 and TRBJ2-6, with a tentative D call TRBD1 (7 bases). The CDR3 is 14 amino acids. Germline lookup yields CDR1 MNHEY and CDR2 SVGAGI. Trimming shortened V by 4 bases and J by 8 bases, and 12 bases separated the two germline ends. The CDR3 spells CASSLQGRSNVLTF. The CDR3 DNA follows: TGTGCCAGCAGTTTACAGGGGAGGTCCAACGTCCTGACTTTC.

This clone is a singleton in its sample. The chain carries TRBV9 and TRBJ2-1; D is perhaps TRBD1 or TRBD2 (6 bases each). Germline V gene data show CDR1 as SGDLS and CDR2 as YYNGEE. The CDR3 runs 16 residues. Trimming cost V 0 bases and J 7 bases, with 17 bases left between them. Written as DNA, the CDR3 is TGTGCCAGCAGCGTAGGTGGGGGGCCGGCGGGTAATGAGCAGTTCTTC. Translation gives CASSVGGGPAGNEQFF.